The rows below give T cell receptor beta chains drawn from one sample of a study of T cell responses to AZD1222 COVID-19 vaccine. Produced via immunoSEQ multiplex PCR; TCRdb's table is partial and in-frame only. The table has some 120,000 clones, 85% to 90% seen once. The sequences come from peripheral blood, collected on day 0 of AZD1222 vaccination. The receptors were sampled from an adult in good health. Each CDR3 is given with its conserved first and last residue. Fields, in order: V gene, CDR3 length, J gene, clone size, D gene, CDR3 DNA, CDR3 protein. The D gene is left open where the match is weak. Some rows mark clone size as missing; the rest say once, few, many or name a class of expanded clone.

TRBV29-1,13,TRBJ2-2,.,.,TGCAGCGCTTGGGACTGGAACACCGGGGAGCTGTTTTTT,CSAWDWNTGELFF
TRBV9,12,TRBJ1-2,.,.,TGTGCCAGCCTTAACTTCCAGGGTAGCTACACCTTC,CASLNFQGSYTF
TRBV27,14,TRBJ1-4,.,.,TGTGCCAGCAGTCTTATGGGGACCGCCGGGGAACTGTTTTTT,CASSLMGTAGELFF
TRBV7-3,15,TRBJ1-1,once,TRBD1,TGTGCCAGCAGCTTTACAGGGGGCGGGAACACTGAAGCTTTCTTT,CASSFTGGGNTEAFF
TRBV5-1,15,TRBJ2-5,.,.,TGCGCCAGCAGCTTGACTCCGGGAGTCGAGAAGACCCAGTACTTC,CASSLTPGVEKTQYF
TRBV3-1/TRBV3-2,12,TRBJ2-7,once,.,TGTGCCAGCAGCCACAGCTCCTACGAGCAGTACTTC,CASSHSSYEQYF
TRBV9,13,TRBJ1-2,few,.,TGTGCCAGCAGCGTAGAACAGTCCTATGGCTACACCTTC,CASSVEQSYGYTF
TRBV5-1,14,TRBJ2-3,.,.,TGCGCCAGCAGCTTAGCCGGAAACACAGATACGCAGTATTTT,CASSLAGNTDTQYF
TRBV3-1/TRBV3-2,19,TRBJ1-3,.,TRBD1,TGTGCCAGCAGCCAAGAAGGGGACAGGGGCCCTTTCTCTGGAAACACCATATATTTT,CASSQEGDRGPFSGNTIYF
TRBV7-2,14,TRBJ2-3,once,.,TGTGCCAGCAGCTTTAGCGGTAGCACAGATACGCAGTATTTT,CASSFSGSTDTQYF
TRBV7-9,18,TRBJ2-4,once,.,TGTGCCAGCAGCTTTTTAATTTTGGGCTCTGGAGCCAAAAACATTCAGTACTTC,CASSFLILGSGAKNIQYF
TRBV5-6,15,TRBJ2-5,.,.,TGTGCCAGCAGCGCCCGACGGGGGAGTGGGGAGACCCAGTACTTC,CASSARRGSGETQYF
TRBV19,15,TRBJ2-2,.,.,TGTGCCAGTAGTATAATGGGGGCGAACACCGGGGAGCTGTTTTTT,CASSIMGANTGELFF
TRBV4-3,16,TRBJ2-1,.,TRBD2,TGCGCCAGCAGCCAAGTATCGGGGGGGCGAAGTAATGAGCAGTTCTTC,CASSQVSGGRSNEQFF
TRBV5-1,15,TRBJ1-4,.,.,TGCGCCAGCAACCCCTTGGGAGGGTTAGGTGAAAAACTGTTTTTT,CASNPLGGLGEKLFF